Shown below are 17 T cell receptor beta chains from a single sample sequenced in a study of blood T cells in healthy people across ages. A second roughly 6 to 12 cycle PCR used barcoded and J-beta primers. TCRdb called the 5' RACE reads again in MiXCR, with one record for every CDR3 protein. Of roughly 700,000 distinct CDR3 sequences listed, about 32% are singletons. What was sequenced was blood. The receptors were gathered from an elderly woman in good health.

This clonotype showed up just a few times. A much larger clonotype is one base distant, so this may be a read error. The rearrangement links TRBV20-1 to TRBJ2-7, with unresolved D. Germline lookup yields CDR1 DFQATT and CDR2 SNEGSKA (reference sequence). CDR3 length: 14 residues. For the CDR3, the DNA is TGCAGTGCTAGAGAAGGCTACAATTCCTGCGAGCAGTACTTC. Translating gives CSAREGYNSCEQYF.

The chain carries TRBV29-1 and TRBJ2-5; tentatively, D is TRBD1 or TRBD2 (6 bases each). The V gene's germline CDR1 is SQVTM and CDR2 ANQGSEA. V lost 3 bases and J 1 base, leaving 21 bases between the germline ends. This CDR3 spans 17 amino acids. In nucleotides, the CDR3 is TGCAGCGTTGATACGAGTAGGTTACAGGGACTCCAAGAGACCCAGTACTTC. Translation: CSVDTSRLQGLQETQYF. The full variable domain, its missing parts supplied by reference TRBV29-1 and TRBJ2-5, is SAVISQKPSRDICQRGTSLTIQCQVDSQVTMMFWYRQQPGQSLTLIATANQGSEATYESGFVIDKFPISRPNLTFSTLTVSNMSPEDSSIYLCSVDTSRLQGLQETQYFGPGTRLLVL.

This clonotype was detected ten times or more. The V call is TRBV5-1, the J call TRBJ2-1; possibly TRBD2 for D (7 bases). Germline lookup yields CDR1 SGHRS and CDR2 YFSETQ. V lost 4 bases and J lost 0, with 20 bases in between. The length of the CDR3 is 18 residues. CDR3 protein: CASSPDRGGRSSYNEQFF. As DNA, the CDR3 is TGCGCCAGCAGCCCAGATAGGGGGGGTCGGAGCTCCTACAATGAGCAGTTCTTC.

The chain has TRBV7-9 and TRBJ1-2; 7 nucleotides match TRBD1. Germline assignment: CDR1 SEHNR and CDR2 FQNEAQ (reference sequence). This CDR3 contains 15 residues. Trimming took 3 bases from V and 4 from J; bases not matched to a gene: 8. The DNA of the CDR3 is TGTGCCAGCAGCTTGGGAGGAGGGGGCACCTATGGCTACACCTTC. Protein sequence: CASSLGGGGTYGYTF.

This chain links TRBV18 with TRBJ1-5, with a possible D match to TRBD1 (6 bases). V was pared by 2 bases and J by 4 bases, with 12 bases between. The V gene's germline CDR1 is KGHSH and CDR2 LQKENI. The CDR3 has 15 amino acids. The CDR3, as DNA: TGTGCCAGCTCACCAAACGGGGGGCAGAATCAGCCCCAGCATTTT. Encoded protein: CASSPNGGQNQPQHF.

This chain joins TRBV20-1 and TRBJ1-2, with TRBD1 identical over 8 bases. This CDR3 region has 13 residues. After removal of 8 bases from V and 2 bases from J, the junction contained 7 bases not matched to a gene. CDR1 is DFQATT, CDR2 SNEGSKA, per germline (reference sequence). CDR3 protein: CSLGQGSNYGYTF. In DNA form, the CDR3 reads TGCAGTCTCGGACAGGGCTCGAACTATGGCTACACCTTC.

This clonotype was counted once. The chain joins TRBV7-2 to TRBJ2-3; tentative D call: TRBD1 (5 bases). V shed 3 bases and J shed 4 bases, with 11 bases lying between them. CDR3 length equals 14 residues. The germline gives CDR1 SGHTA, CDR2 FQGNSA. The CDR3 DNA reads TGTGCCAGCAGCTTTTCGGACACGGCAGATACGCAGTATTTT. This codes for CASSFSDTADTQYF.

This clonotype appeared many times. The chain joins TRBV11-1 to TRBJ2-1; 14 positions match TRBD2. Looked up from germline, CDR1 is SGHAT and CDR2 is FQDESV (reference sequence). V gave up 2 bases and J gave up 8 bases; unmatched junction bases: 8. This CDR3 spans 17 amino acids. The CDR3 reads CASSLPARLAGGDEQFF. In DNA, the CDR3 is TGTGCCAGCAGCTTACCGGCCCGACTAGCGGGGGGGGATGAGCAGTTCTTC. Drawing the rest from reference TRBV11-1 and TRBJ2-1, the complete variable domain is EAEVAQSPRYKITEKSQAVAFWCDPISGHATLYWYRQILGQGPELLVQFQDESVVDDSQLPKDRFSAERLKGVDSTLKIQPAELGDSAMYLCASSLPARLAGGDEQFFGPGTRLTVL.

This CDR3 reads CASSLGAGVVTDTQYF. CDR3 in DNA: TGCGCCAGCAGCTTGGGAGCGGGAGTGGTCACAGATACGCAGTATTTT. J is TRBJ2-3 and V is TRBV5-1, with TRBD2 identical over 8 bases. There are 16 residues in the CDR3. CDR1 is SGHRS and CDR2 is YFSETQ in the germline V gene. V lost 0 bases and J lost 2; bases outside the gene matches: 5.

Many counts were recorded for this clonotype. CDR3 nucleotides: TGCGCCAGCAGCTCAAGGACTAGCGGGGGGCCGAACACCGGGGAGCTGTTTTTT. It specifies CASSSRTSGGPNTGELFF. This chain connects TRBV5-1 to TRBJ2-2; 14 positions match TRBD2. Germline V gene data show CDR1 as SGHRS and CDR2 as YFSETQ. The V and J ends lost 3 bases and 0 bases, in that order; junction bases with no gene match: 4. CDR3 length equals 18 residues.

The gene calls are TRBV28 and TRBJ1-1; a weak D match, TRBD1 (5 bases). CDR1 MDHEN and CDR2 SYDVKM come from the germline V gene. The germline V and J ends were trimmed by 2 bases and 5 bases, with 15 bases remaining between them. The CDR3 is made up of 15 amino acids. CDR3 nucleotides: TGTGCCAGCAGTTTACAGATAGCAGGGCCGACTGAAGCTTTCTTT. Protein product: CASSLQIAGPTEAFF.

J is TRBJ2-5 and V is TRBV5-5; no clear D. V was shortened by 4 bases and J by 5 bases, with 9 bases between the two germline ends. Germline assignment: CDR1 SGHKS and CDR2 YYEKEE (reference sequence). The CDR3 loop spans 12 amino acids. The CDR3 is CASSPPQETQYF. CDR3 nucleotide sequence: TGTGCCAGCAGCCCTCCCCAGGAGACCCAGTACTTC.

The chain uses TRBV6-6 and TRBJ1-1; D is perhaps TRBD1 (5 bases). The V gene's germline CDR1 is MNHNY and CDR2 SVGAGI (reference sequence). Trimming stripped 10 bases from V and 1 base from J, with 10 bases between. The CDR3 covers 12 residues. CDR3 protein: CATQVGNTEAFF. The CDR3 coding sequence is TGTGCCACACAGGTTGGGAACACTGAAGCTTTCTTT.

This clonotype was detected once. The chain is built from TRBV5-5 and TRBJ2-1; D remains ambiguous. V was clipped by 4 bases and J by 5 bases, with 16 bases between them. The CDR3 consists of 15 residues. The germline CDR1 and CDR2 sequences are SGHKS and YYEKEE (reference sequence). Here the CDR3 reads CASSPLSGRNNEQFF. The CDR3 nucleotides are TGTGCCAGCAGCCCACTGTCGGGCCGAAACAATGAGCAGTTCTTC.

V usage is TRBV7-2 and J usage is TRBJ2-1, with D perhaps matching TRBD1 or TRBD2 (6 bases each). Trimming took 0 bases from V and 8 from J, leaving 20 bases between them. The V gene's germline CDR1 is SGHTA and CDR2 FQGNSA. This CDR3 is built from 17 residues. CDR3 sequence reads: CASSLARAVGAGYEQFF. As DNA, the CDR3 is TGTGCCAGCAGCTTAGCGCGGGCAGTGGGGGCGGGGTATGAGCAGTTCTTC.

This clonotype was counted many times. The rearrangement links TRBV29-1 to TRBJ2-3; 9 nucleotides align to TRBD1. The CDR3 runs 16 residues. From germline, CDR1 is SQVTM and CDR2 ANQGSEA. J lost 0 bases, V lost 2 bases, and 6 bases had no gene match. CDR3 bases: TGCAGCGTTGAAACGATGACAGGGGGGAGCACAGATACGCAGTATTTT. Its protein product is CSVETMTGGSTDTQYF.

This clonotype was observed many times. The gene calls are TRBV2 and TRBJ2-1; TRBD2 aligns across 9 bases. Germline V gene data show CDR1 as SNHLY and CDR2 as FYNNEI. J gave up 2 bases and V 6 bases, and 5 bases lay outside the gene matches. The CDR3 is made up of 15 amino acids. The DNA of the CDR3 is TGTGCCAGCAGGTTACTAGCGGGCACCTACAATGAGCAGTTCTTC. This encodes CASRLLAGTYNEQFF.